The T cell receptor (beta chain) under discussion was sequenced for a study of cytomegalovirus exposure and HLA in healthy donors. Study conclusions and caveats: The study put 150 or so TCR beta chains on its list as cytomegalovirus-associated. First-cohort TCR clusters tended to co-occur in the 130 or so validation repertoires, a later analysis found. In vitro, three CMV-associated chains proved specific for CMV antigens.

Of note for this clone: Antigen unknown. Distinct nucleotide sequences in the sample also encode this CDR3.

Looked up from germline, CDR1 is MNHEY and CDR2 is SMNVEV (reference sequence). The trim removed 5 bases at V and 3 bases at J, leaving 3 bases unmatched. This CDR3 spans 15 amino acids. Assay: immunoSEQ multiplex PCR; the TCRdb copy retains only in-frame clones and omits some. The data contain 200,000 to 300,000 clones, approximately 83% of them singletons. This receptor was identified in a woman between 25 and 40 years old in good health and CMV-seropositive. Sequenced material: PBMCs. The rearrangement joins TRBV27 to TRBJ2-1; 11 bases match TRBD2. In DNA, the CDR3 is TGTGCCAGCAGTCCCGGGACTAGCGGCTACAATGAGCAGTTCTTC. It codes for CASSPGTSGYNEQFF.